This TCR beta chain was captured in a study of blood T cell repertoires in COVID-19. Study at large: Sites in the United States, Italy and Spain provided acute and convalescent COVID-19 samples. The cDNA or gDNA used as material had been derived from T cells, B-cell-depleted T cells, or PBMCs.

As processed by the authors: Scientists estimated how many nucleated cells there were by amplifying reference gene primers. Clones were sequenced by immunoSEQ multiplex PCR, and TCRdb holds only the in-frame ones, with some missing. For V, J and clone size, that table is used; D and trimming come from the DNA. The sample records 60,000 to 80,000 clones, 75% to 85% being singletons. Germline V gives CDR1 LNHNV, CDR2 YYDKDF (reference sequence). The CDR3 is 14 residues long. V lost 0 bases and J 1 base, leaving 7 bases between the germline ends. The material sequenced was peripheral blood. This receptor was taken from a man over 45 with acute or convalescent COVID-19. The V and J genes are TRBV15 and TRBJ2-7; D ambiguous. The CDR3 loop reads CATSRDRGSYEQYF. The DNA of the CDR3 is TGTGCCACCAGCAGAGATAGAGGATCCTACGAGCAGTACTTC.